One sample yielded the 16 T cell receptor beta chains listed below, sequenced in a study of T cells after yellow fever vaccination. TCRdb reprocessed the 5' RACE reads via MiXCR and lists one record per CDR3 protein. The sample lists about 400,000 distinct CDR3 sequences, 9.5% to 13% occurring once. This material consisted of PBMCs, taken on the day of the first yellow fever vaccination. The receptors derive from a man aged 18 to 29 who received the YFV17D yellow fever vaccine.

This clonotype was seen only a few times. The chain is built from TRBV4-2 and TRBJ2-5, with 11 bases that match TRBD2. Trimming removed 3 bases from V and 4 bases from J; junction bases left unmatched: 7. Germline V gene lookup returns CDR1 LGHNA and CDR2 YNFKEQ. This CDR3 spans 16 amino acids. The CDR3: CASSQASGGRGETQYF. The CDR3 coding sequence is TGTGCCAGCAGCCAGGCTAGCGGGGGGCGGGGAGAGACCCAGTACTTC.

The V and J genes are TRBV6-1 and TRBJ2-5; the D call may be TRBD1 or TRBD2 (5 bases each). The V gene's germline CDR1 is MNHNS and CDR2 SASEGT. The V end lost 4 bases, the J end lost 4 bases, and 19 bases lay between the germline ends. The CDR3 totals 16 residues. CDR3 protein: CASSAGGRRLGETQYF. The DNA for the CDR3 is TGTGCCAGCAGTGCTGGGGGTAGGAGGCTTGGAGAGACCCAGTACTTC.

Here the CDR3 DNA reads TGTGCCAGCAGCCCGGCGGTGGGGACAGCACTAAGTGAGCAGTTCTTC. Translation: CASSPAVGTALSEQFF. The chain couples TRBV7-2 to TRBJ2-1; 7 nucleotides align to TRBD1. CDR3 length: 16 amino acids. Germline V gene lookup returns CDR1 SGHTA and CDR2 FQGNSA. The V and J ends lost 5 bases and 9 bases, in that order; junction bases with no gene match: 16.

This clonotype has a count of ten or more. The chain is built from TRBV5-4 and TRBJ1-2; D gene ambiguous. V gave up 3 bases and J gave up 8 bases, with 17 bases separating them. The germline CDR1 and CDR2 sequences are SGHNT and YYREEE (reference sequence). CDR3 length equals 14 residues. The CDR3 is CASSSPSETGGYTF. The CDR3 region has the DNA TGTGCCAGCAGCTCCCCCTCCGAGACGGGAGGCTACACCTTC.

This clonotype has at least ten counts. The rearrangement uses TRBV5-1 and TRBJ2-1, with 7 bases that match TRBD2. Germline CDR1 and CDR2: SGHRS and YFSETQ. The CDR3 consists of 17 residues. J gave up 0 bases and V 4 bases, and 10 bases lay outside the gene matches. The CDR3 DNA sequence: TGCGCCAGCAGCCCCAAAGCGGGGACCAGCTCCTACAATGAGCAGTTCTTC. Amino acid sequence: CASSPKAGTSSYNEQFF.

Only a few counts were recorded for this clonotype. This chain joins TRBV12-3 or TRBV12-4 and TRBJ2-1; D not resolved. The V end lost 1 base, the J end lost 8 bases, and 9 bases lay between the germline ends. The CDR3 is 13 amino acids. This CDR3 reads CASSLGVRYEQFF. CDR3 bases: TGTGCCAGCAGTTTAGGGGTTAGGTATGAGCAGTTCTTC.

In its sample, this clonotype was seen a few times. The rearrangement uses TRBV6-1 and TRBJ1-5; 10 nucleotides align to TRBD1. The length of the CDR3 is 14 residues. In germline, CDR1 is MNHNS, CDR2 SASEGT. Losses at the gene ends were 5 bases for V and 5 bases for J; bases not matched to a gene: 3. CDR3 residues: CASSRDRGDQPQHF. The CDR3 region has the DNA TGTGCCAGCAGTCGGGACAGGGGAGATCAGCCCCAGCATTTT.

V usage is TRBV19 and J usage is TRBJ1-2, with D uncertain. CDR1 and CDR2 (germline): LNHDA, SQIVND (reference sequence). V lost 5 bases and J 8 bases, leaving 15 bases between the germline ends. This CDR3 is 13 amino acids long. As DNA, the CDR3 is TGTGCCAGTAGTCCCCTCGGGATCGGAGGCTACACCTTC. Protein product: CASSPLGIGGYTF.

This clonotype was counted between two and nine times. V gene TRBV7-2 combines with J gene TRBJ2-7, with TRBD2 matching over 8 bases. Germline CDR1 and CDR2: SGHTA and FQGNSA. CDR3 length: 15 residues. V lost 3 bases, J lost 4 bases, and 8 bases stayed unmatched. CDR3 sequence: CASSLAGGHRYEQYV. The CDR3 nucleotides are TGTGCCAGCAGCTTGGCGGGGGGTCACCGTTACGAGCAGTACGTC.

The genes are TRBV11-2 and TRBJ1-3, with a possible D match to TRBD1 (6 bases). Trimming removed 5 bases from V and 0 bases from J, with 20 bases in between. The CDR3 is 18 residues long. Per the germline V gene, CDR1 is SGHAT and CDR2 is FQNNGV. The CDR3, as DNA: TGTGCCAGCAGCCCAGCCCTGCAGGGGATGAGCTCTGGAAACACCATATATTTT. This gives the protein CASSPALQGMSSGNTIYF.

This clonotype was seen a handful of times. One end of the junction does not line up with germline, which may come from a read error. The gene calls are TRBV11-2 and TRBJ1-1; D uncertain. The CDR3 extends over 12 amino acids. The germline CDR1 and CDR2 sequences are SGHAT and FQNNGV. Here the CDR3 DNA reads TGTGCCAGCAGCTCTCAGAACTCTGAAGCTTTCTTT. Protein: CASSSQNSEAFF.

The gene calls are TRBV4-1 and TRBJ1-1; 7 bases match TRBD1. Germline trimming cut 4 bases from V and 4 bases from J; bases unmatched to any gene: 9. CDR1 and CDR2 from the germline V gene are MGHRA and YSYEKL. This CDR3 contains 15 residues. CDR3 region: CASSPVEGASTEAFF. CDR3 nucleotides: TGCGCCAGCAGCCCGGTGGAGGGGGCTTCCACTGAAGCTTTCTTT.

The gene calls are TRBV28 and TRBJ1-6; D is possibly TRBD1 (6 bases). V was pared by 6 bases and J by 7 bases, with 13 bases between. This CDR3 has 14 residues. CDR1 and CDR2 (germline): MDHEN, SYDVKM. Written as DNA, the CDR3 is TGTGCCAGCAGGAGGGGGGTAAGAAATTCACCCCTCCACTTT. Its translation: CASRRGVRNSPLHF.

The CDR3 coding sequence is TGTGCCATCAGTAACCCCGGCCAGGCTTACGAGCAGTACTTC. Translating it yields CAISNPGQAYEQYF. V is TRBV10-3 and J is TRBJ2-7; D not resolved. Deletions cut 5 bases from V and 4 bases from J, with 15 bases between. The CDR3 sequence is 14 residues long. The germline gives CDR1 ENHRY, CDR2 SYGVKD.

This clonotype has a handful of counts. The J gene is TRBJ2-1, the V gene TRBV10-3; D unclear. The V and J ends lost 0 bases and 0 bases respectively, with 3 bases between them. The CDR3 is 14 residues long. Germline lookup yields CDR1 ENHRY and CDR2 SYGVKD. The CDR3 nucleotides are TGTGCCATCAGTGAGTCGGGCTCCTACAATGAGCAGTTCTTC. It yields the protein CAISESGSYNEQFF.

The chain has TRBV18 and TRBJ2-2; D assignment may be TRBD1 or TRBD2 (5 bases each). The CDR3 spans 16 residues. V was pared by 2 bases and J by 7 bases, with 17 bases between. CDR1 is KGHSH and CDR2 is LQKENI in the germline V gene. In nucleotides, the CDR3 is TGTGCCAGCTCACCAGAGGTCGGGGCTACAGGCGGGGAGCTGTTTTTT. Translation: CASSPEVGATGGELFF.